This T cell receptor beta chain was retrieved from a study of cytomegalovirus exposure and HLA in healthy donors. Across the whole study: Earlier results showed 117 million unique TCR beta sequences derived from 150 million to 200 million T cells. Study outcomes and limitations: TCR beta chains numbering more than 150 were designated cytomegalovirus-associated.

Regarding this clone: Its antigen is unidentified.

This PCR relied on a set of 60 Vbeta primers and 13 Jbeta primers. Sequenced by immunoSEQ multiplex PCR; TCRdb stores in-frame clones only, minus some. This table has 130,000 or so clones, around three quarters appearing once. J was trimmed by 9 bases and V by 5 bases; bases with no gene match: 16. Germline V CDR1 and CDR2: SGHVS, FQNEAQ. The CDR3 loop spans 15 amino acids. The chain joins TRBV7-8 to TRBJ2-7; 7 positions agree with TRBD1. Material for sequencing was PBMCs. This sequence originates from a man aged 25 to 45 in good health and CMV-seronegative. This CDR3 reads CASSVVEQGSFGQYF. The CDR3 nucleotides are TGTGCCAGCAGCGTAGTAGAACAGGGGTCGTTCGGGCAGTACTTC.